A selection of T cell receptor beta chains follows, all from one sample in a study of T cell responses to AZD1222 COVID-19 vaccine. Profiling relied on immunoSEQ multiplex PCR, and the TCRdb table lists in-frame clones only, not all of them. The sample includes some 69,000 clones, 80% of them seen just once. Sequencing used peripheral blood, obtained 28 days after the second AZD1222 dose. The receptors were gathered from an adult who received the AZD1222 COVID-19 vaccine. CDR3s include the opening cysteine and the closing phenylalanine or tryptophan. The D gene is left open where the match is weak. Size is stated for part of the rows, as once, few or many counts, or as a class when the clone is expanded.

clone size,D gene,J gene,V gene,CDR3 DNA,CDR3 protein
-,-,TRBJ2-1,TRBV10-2,TGCGCCAGCAGTGAGGGGCGGGCGTCCTACAATGAGCAGTTCTTC,CASSEGRASYNEQFF
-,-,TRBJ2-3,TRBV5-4,TGTGCCAGCAGCCGCCGGGACTTCAACACAGATACGCAGTATTTT,CASSRRDFNTDTQYF
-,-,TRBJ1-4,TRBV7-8,TGTGCCAGCAGCCCGGGGGGACGCGATGAAAAACTGTTTTTT,CASSPGGRDEKLFF
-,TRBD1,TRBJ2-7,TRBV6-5,TGTGCCACCCAAGACAGGGCTTCCCACGAGCAGTACTTC,CATQDRASHEQYF
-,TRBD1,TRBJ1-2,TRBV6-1,TGTGCCAGCAGTGAAGTGACAGGGGCTAACTATGGCTACACCTTC,CASSEVTGANYGYTF
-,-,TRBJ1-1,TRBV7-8,TGTGCCAGCAGCTCCACCGACGTGAACACTGAAGCTTTCTTT,CASSSTDVNTEAFF
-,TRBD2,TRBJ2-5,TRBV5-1,TGCGCCAGCAGCTTGGTGGGACTAGCCCCACAAGAGACCCAGTACTTC,CASSLVGLAPQETQYF
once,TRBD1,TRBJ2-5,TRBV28,TGTGCCAGCAGCGGAAGACAGGGCGGGGAGACCCAGTACTTC,CASSGRQGGETQYF
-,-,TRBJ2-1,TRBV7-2,TGTGCCAGCAGCTTATTACAAGGTCATGAGCAGTTCTTC,CASSLLQGHEQFF
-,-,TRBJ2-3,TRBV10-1,TGCGCCAGCAGTGAAGAGGGATTCGCAGATACGCAGTATTTT,CASSEEGFADTQYF
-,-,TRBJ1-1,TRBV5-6,TGTGCCAGCAGCTGGACCGGGACACCTCTCACTGAAGCTTTCTTT,CASSWTGTPLTEAFF
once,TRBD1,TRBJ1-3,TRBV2,TGTGCCAGCAGTCAGGGGGCCTCCTCTGGAAACACCATATATTTT,CASSQGASSGNTIYF
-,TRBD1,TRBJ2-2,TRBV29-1,TGCAGCGTCGAAGGGGACAGCGAAGGGGACACCGGGGAGCTGTTTTTT,CSVEGDSEGDTGELFF
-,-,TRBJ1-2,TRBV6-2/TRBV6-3,TGTGCCAGCAGTTACTGGGGGCGAGACTATGGCTACACCTTC,CASSYWGRDYGYTF
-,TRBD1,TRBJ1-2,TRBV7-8,TGTGCCAGCAGCCTTAATATAGGGACAGGGGGAGAGCTTAACTATGGCTACACCTTC,CASSLNIGTGGELNYGYTF